A selection of T cell receptor beta chains follows, all from one sample in a study of control samples from healthy donors and cancer patients. TCRdb's table, derived via immunoSEQ multiplex PCR, lists solely in-frame clones and lacks some. The sample comprises under 40,000 clones, about 83% of which are singletons, and approximately 21% rests with the top ten. Source material: PBMCs. The source is a woman aged 55 to 70 with lung cancer. Both conserved end residues are part of each CDR3. A D gene is named only where the DNA matches it firmly. A row's size may be missing; if present it is once, few, many or a size class.

>TRBD1|TRBJ1-1|TRBV4-3|once
CASSHHDRDSEAFF
TGCGCCAGCAGCCATCATGACAGGGATTCTGAAGCTTTCTTT
>.|TRBJ1-5|TRBV5-8|medium-sized
CASSYGLRGNQPQHF
TGTGCCAGCAGCTACGGGCTACGGGGCAATCAGCCCCAGCATTTT
>.|TRBJ2-6|TRBV5-6|.
CASSLMGASGANVLTF
TGTGCCAGCAGCTTGATGGGGGCCTCTGGGGCCAACGTCCTGACTTTC
>.|TRBJ1-1|TRBV19|.
CASATPRGFLTEAFF
TGTGCCAGTGCTACGCCCAGGGGCTTTTTAACTGAAGCTTTCTTT
>.|TRBJ2-3|TRBV18|.
CASSPVVDTQYF
TGTGCCAGCTCACCGGTTGTGGATACGCAGTATTTT
>TRBD1|TRBJ1-1|TRBV9|.
CASSEGGGTEAFF
TGTGCCAGCAGCGAAGGGGGCGGCACTGAAGCTTTCTTT
>TRBD1|TRBJ1-2|TRBV18|few
CASSPSTGVETTTGYTF
TGTGCCAGCTCACCCTCGACAGGGGTGGAAACTACGACCGGCTACACCTTC
>TRBD2|TRBJ2-3|TRBV3-1/TRBV3-2|.
CASSHTGLAGGWADTQYF
TGTGCCAGCAGCCACACGGGACTAGCGGGGGGCTGGGCAGATACGCAGTATTTT
>.|TRBJ2-1|TRBV6-5|.
CASNGQYNEQFF
TGTGCCAGCAACGGACAGTACAATGAGCAGTTCTTC
>.|TRBJ1-5|TRBV6-6|.
CASSPRQYSNQPQHF
TGTGCCAGCAGTCCCCGACAGTATAGCAATCAGCCCCAGCATTTT
>TRBD2|TRBJ2-2|TRBV7-3|.
CASSLKPTLAGGPLTGELFF
TGTGCCAGCAGCTTAAAGCCCACCTTAGCGGGAGGGCCGCTCACCGGGGAGCTGTTTTTT